These 15 T cell receptor beta chains originate from one sample sequenced in a study of cytotoxic CD8 clonotypes in ibrutinib-treated CLL. Clones were sequenced by immunoSEQ multiplex PCR, and TCRdb holds only the in-frame ones, with some missing. This sample has approximately 84,000 clones, with roughly 80% found just once. This specimen was PBMCs, taken after 12 months of ibrutinib treatment. These TCRs come from a human donor with chronic lymphocytic leukemia.

The V and J genes are TRBV30 and TRBJ1-3, with a tentative D call TRBD1 (5 bases). The CDR3 sequence is 13 residues long. Germline V lookup: CDR1 GTSNPN, CDR2 SVGIG (reference sequence). V shed 2 bases and J shed 4 bases, with 9 bases lying between them. CDR3 in amino acids: CAWSSGLGNTIYF. The CDR3 nucleotides read TGTGCCTGGAGTTCAGGGTTGGGAAACACCATATATTTT.

This clone was picked up a small number of times. The genes are TRBV19 and TRBJ2-6; TRBD2 agrees at 7 bases. J lost 0 bases, V lost 5 bases, and 1 base had no gene match. This CDR3 has 15 residues. Per the germline V gene, CDR1 is LNHDA and CDR2 is SQIVND (reference sequence). The CDR3: CASSSSGSGANVLTF. The CDR3 coding sequence is TGTGCCAGTAGTTCTAGCGGCTCTGGGGCCAACGTCCTGACTTTC.

The DNA for the CDR3 is TGTGCCAGCAAATTGGGGCACTACGAGCAGTACTTC. It is translated as CASKLGHYEQYF. The chain employs TRBV28 and TRBJ2-7; D possibly corresponds to TRBD1 (5 bases). This CDR3 has 12 amino acids. Trimming removed 7 bases from V and 3 bases from J, with 10 bases in between. The germline V gene has CDR1 MDHEN and CDR2 SYDVKM.

This chain's CDR3 is CATRDRHYEQYF. CDR3 sequence (DNA): TGTGCCACCCGGGACCGTCACTACGAGCAGTACTTC. The chain recombines TRBV10-3 with TRBJ2-7, with D possibly being TRBD1 or TRBD2 (5 bases each). This CDR3 region has 12 residues. Per germline, CDR1 ENHRY and CDR2 SYGVKD. V shed 10 bases and J shed 3 bases, with 13 bases lying between them.

The rearrangement links TRBV6-4 to TRBJ2-3; 8 bases agree with TRBD1. The junction had 4 bases not matched to a gene; V was cut back by 2 bases and J by 6 bases. Germline CDR1 is MRHNA and CDR2 is SNTAGT. The CDR3 sequence is 14 residues long. CDR3 protein: CASSDQGASDTQYF. CDR3 sequence (DNA): TGTGCCAGCAGTGACCAGGGGGCGTCGGATACGCAGTATTTT.

The CDR3: CASSYSSLAPSYEQYF. The CDR3 nucleotides read TGTGCCAGCAGTTACTCGTCGCTAGCGCCATCCTACGAGCAGTACTTC. This rearrangement joins TRBV6-6 to TRBJ2-7; tentatively, D is TRBD2 (6 bases). The CDR3 contains 16 residues. V was cut by 0 bases and J by 1 base, with 13 bases left in between. CDR1 and CDR2 (germline): MNHNY, SVGAGI (reference sequence).

This chain links TRBV18 with TRBJ2-7, with D possibly TRBD2 on 5 matching bases. V lost 6 bases, J lost 5 bases, and 17 bases lay in between. This CDR3 has 14 residues. Germline lookup yields CDR1 KGHSH and CDR2 LQKENI. The DNA of the CDR3 is TGTGCCAGCTCGCCCGCCGGGCCGCGGGACGAGCAGTACTTC. Translated, it gives CASSPAGPRDEQYF.

The gene calls are TRBV7-9 and TRBJ1-1, with TRBD1 as a possible D gene (6 bases). The CDR3 contains 14 residues. V gave up 3 bases and J gave up 6 bases, with 14 bases separating them. Germline V CDR1 and CDR2: SEHNR, FQNEAQ (reference sequence). The CDR3 loop reads CASSFGRGNAEAFF. The CDR3 DNA sequence: TGTGCCAGCAGCTTCGGCAGGGGTAACGCTGAAGCTTTCTTT.

This clone was seen only once. V usage is TRBV19 and J usage is TRBJ1-2, with 7 bases aligning to TRBD1. CDR1 LNHDA and CDR2 SQIVND come from the germline V gene (reference sequence). The length of the CDR3 is 12 residues. Trimming took 5 bases from V and 3 from J; bases not matched to a gene: 0. The CDR3 nucleotides are TGTGCCAGTAGTCAGGGGGACTATGGCTACACCTTC. Amino acids: CASSQGDYGYTF.

This clone was seen a single time. V is TRBV28 and J is TRBJ2-5, with a possible D match to TRBD2 (6 bases). The V end was cut by 3 bases, the J end by 2 bases, with 19 bases between. CDR1 and CDR2 (germline): MDHEN, SYDVKM. This CDR3 region has 17 residues. Written as DNA, the CDR3 is TGTGCCAGCAGTTTCCTACGCGGGGCCCCGGCGCAAGAGACCCAGTACTTC. Its protein product is CASSFLRGAPAQETQYF.

The CDR3 is CASSSSGRADTQYF. The CDR3 nucleotides are TGTGCCAGCAGCAGTAGCGGGAGGGCAGATACGCAGTATTTT. This sequence joins TRBV28 and TRBJ2-3; 11 bases fit TRBD2. V shed 6 bases and J 4 bases; nucleotides not matched to a gene: 3. Germline CDR1 MDHEN, CDR2 SYDVKM. The CDR3 runs 14 residues.

The chain links TRBV9 to TRBJ1-5; D unclear. The ends were cut back, 3 bases at V and 4 bases at J, with 20 bases in the middle. There are 17 residues in the CDR3. Germline assignment: CDR1 SGDLS and CDR2 YYNGEE. The CDR3 DNA sequence: TGTGCCAGCAGCGCACCCCCCGGGCAGGAAACAAATCAGCCCCAGCATTTT. It yields the protein CASSAPPGQETNQPQHF.

This clone was recorded only once. The gene calls are TRBV7-3 and TRBJ2-2; D could derive from TRBD1 or TRBD2 (5 bases each). The CDR3 has 14 residues. CDR1 is SGHTA and CDR2 is FQGTGA in the germline V gene. V dropped 5 bases and J dropped 7 bases, with 14 bases sitting between them. CDR3 in DNA: TGTGCCAGCAGCCCGGGGACGGTGGGCGGGGAGCTGTTTTTT. The encoded protein is CASSPGTVGGELFF.

This rearrangement joins TRBV7-8 to TRBJ2-3; no reliable D call. Germline values: CDR1 SGHVS, CDR2 FQNEAQ. This CDR3 is built from 14 residues. Between the trimmed V and J ends, which lost 7 bases and 0 bases, there was a span of 11 bases. CDR3 in DNA: TGTGCCAGCACTCGGGCAGCTAGCACAGATACGCAGTATTTT. This translates into CASTRAASTDTQYF. Looking up the rest from reference TRBV7-8 and TRBJ2-3 gives the full variable domain: GAGVSQSPRYKVAKRGQDVALRCDPISGHVSLFWYQQALGQGPEFLTYFQNEAQLDKSGLPSDRFFAERPEGSVSTLKIQRTQQEDSAVYLCASTRAASTDTQYFGPGTRLTVL.

V usage is TRBV28 and J usage is TRBJ2-7; D uncertain. Deletions cut 3 bases from V and 6 bases from J, with 9 bases between. The germline V gene encodes CDR1 MDHEN and CDR2 SYDVKM. This CDR3 region has 12 residues. The CDR3 reads CASSFRALEQYF. DNA of the CDR3: TGTGCCAGCAGTTTTAGGGCCCTCGAGCAGTACTTC.